The entry that follows covers one T cell receptor beta chain sequence. TCRdb's table, derived via immunoSEQ multiplex PCR, lists solely in-frame clones and lacks some. The top ten hold 4.8% of the sample, which has approximately 220,000 clones, roughly 80% seen once. The V and J ends lost 0 bases and 0 bases respectively, with 10 bases between them. Germline values: CDR1 SGHDT, CDR2 YYEEEE. CDR3 length: 17 amino acids. The sample belongs to a study of blood T cell repertoires in COVID-19. Clinical history as reported by participants underpinned cohort assignment. Exposed enrollees encountered a COVID-19 case at some point within 2 weeks before study entry.

Sequenced material: PBMCs or T cells enriched from blood (not recorded which). The rearrangement links TRBV5-6 to TRBJ2-6, with D maybe TRBD1 (5 bases). This TCR was sampled from a woman between 50 and 59 years old who had been exposed to COVID-19. This chain's CDR3 is CASSLGGWNSGANVLTF. The CDR3 DNA reads TGTGCCAGCAGCTTGGGGGGCTGGAACTCTGGGGCCAACGTCCTGACTTTC. Supplemented by reference TRBV5-6 and TRBJ2-6, the full variable domain reads DAGVTQSPTHLIKTRGQQVTLRCSPKSGHDTVSWYQQALGQGPQFIFQYYEEEERQRGNFPDRFSGHQFPNYSSELNVNALLLGDSALYLCASSLGGWNSGANVLTFGAGSRLTVL.